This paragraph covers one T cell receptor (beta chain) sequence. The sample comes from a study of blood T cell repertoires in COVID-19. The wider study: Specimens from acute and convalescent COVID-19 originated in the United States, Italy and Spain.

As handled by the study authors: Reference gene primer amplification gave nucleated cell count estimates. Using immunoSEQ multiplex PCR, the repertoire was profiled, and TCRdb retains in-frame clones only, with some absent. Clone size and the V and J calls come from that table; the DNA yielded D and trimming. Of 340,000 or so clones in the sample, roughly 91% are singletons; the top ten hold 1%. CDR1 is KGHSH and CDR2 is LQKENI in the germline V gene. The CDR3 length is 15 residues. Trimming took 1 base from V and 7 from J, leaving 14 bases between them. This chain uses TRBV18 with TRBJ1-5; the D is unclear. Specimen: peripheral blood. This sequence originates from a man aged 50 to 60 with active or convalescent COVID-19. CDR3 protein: CASSPQGRSGQPQHF. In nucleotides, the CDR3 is TGTGCCAGCTCACCACAGGGTAGGTCGGGACAGCCCCAGCATTTT. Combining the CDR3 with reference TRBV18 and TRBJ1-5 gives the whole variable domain NAGVMQNPRHLVRRRGQEARLRCSPMKGHSHVYWYRQLPEEGLKFMVYLQKENIIDESGMPKERFSAEFPKEGPSILRIQQVVRGDSAAYFCASSPQGRSGQPQHFGDGTRLSIL.